This TCR beta chain was identified in a study of blood T cell repertoires in COVID-19. Trimming removed 2 bases from V and 5 bases from J, with 19 bases in between. Germline-derived CDR1 and CDR2 are SGHVS and FQNEAQ. This CDR3 region has 17 residues. This clone was seen only once. Authors' analysis steps: Amplification of reference gene primers was used by the study to estimate nucleated cell counts. Assay used: immunoSEQ multiplex PCR; TCRdb lists only in-frame clones, some missing. V and J calls and clone size follow that table, whereas D and trimming were derived from the DNA. The table records about 310,000 clones, around 86% of them present only once.

This chain links TRBV7-8 with TRBJ2-1; D is possibly TRBD1 (5 bases). The source is a man aged 45-65 years with active or convalescent COVID-19. Material for sequencing was peripheral blood. The CDR3 region is CASSLTRPGMGNNEQFF. CDR3 DNA sequence: TGTGCCAGCAGCTTAACAAGACCAGGGATGGGGAACAATGAGCAGTTCTTC. Variable domain in full (rest from reference TRBV7-8 and TRBJ2-1): GAGVSQSPRYKVAKRGQDVALRCDPISGHVSLFWYQQALGQGPEFLTYFQNEAQLDKSGLPSDRFFAERPEGSVSTLKIQRTQQEDSAVYLCASSLTRPGMGNNEQFFGPGTRLTVL.